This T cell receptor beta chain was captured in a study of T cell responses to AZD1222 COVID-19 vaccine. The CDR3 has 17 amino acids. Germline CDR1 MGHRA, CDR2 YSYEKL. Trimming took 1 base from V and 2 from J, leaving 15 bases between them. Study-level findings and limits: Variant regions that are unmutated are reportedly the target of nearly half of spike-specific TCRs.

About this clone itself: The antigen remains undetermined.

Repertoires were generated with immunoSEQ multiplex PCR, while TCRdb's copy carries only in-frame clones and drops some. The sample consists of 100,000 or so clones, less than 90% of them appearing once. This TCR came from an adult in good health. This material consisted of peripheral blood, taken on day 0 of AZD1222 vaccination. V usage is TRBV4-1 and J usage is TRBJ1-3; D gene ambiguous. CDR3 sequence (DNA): TGCGCCAGCAGCCAAGGTCCCCCGGTGGGGACTGGAAACACCATATATTTT. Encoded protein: CASSQGPPVGTGNTIYF.